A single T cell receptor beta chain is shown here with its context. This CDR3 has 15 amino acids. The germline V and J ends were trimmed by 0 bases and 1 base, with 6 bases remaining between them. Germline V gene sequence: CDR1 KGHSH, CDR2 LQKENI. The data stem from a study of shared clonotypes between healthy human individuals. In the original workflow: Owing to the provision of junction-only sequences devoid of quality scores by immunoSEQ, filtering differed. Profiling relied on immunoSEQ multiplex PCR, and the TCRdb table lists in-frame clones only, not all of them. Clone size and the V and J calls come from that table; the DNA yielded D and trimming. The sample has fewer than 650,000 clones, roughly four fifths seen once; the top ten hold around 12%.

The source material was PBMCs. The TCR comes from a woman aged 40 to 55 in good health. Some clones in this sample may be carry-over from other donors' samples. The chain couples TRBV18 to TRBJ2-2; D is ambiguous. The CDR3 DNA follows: TGTGCCAGCTCACCACCGAACAAGAACACCGGGGAGCTGTTTTTT. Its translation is CASSPPNKNTGELFF. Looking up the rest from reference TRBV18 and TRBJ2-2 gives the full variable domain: NAGVMQNPRHLVRRRGQEARLRCSPMKGHSHVYWYRQLPEEGLKFMVYLQKENIIDESGMPKERFSAEFPKEGPSILRIQQVVRGDSAAYFCASSPPNKNTGELFFGEGSRLTVL.